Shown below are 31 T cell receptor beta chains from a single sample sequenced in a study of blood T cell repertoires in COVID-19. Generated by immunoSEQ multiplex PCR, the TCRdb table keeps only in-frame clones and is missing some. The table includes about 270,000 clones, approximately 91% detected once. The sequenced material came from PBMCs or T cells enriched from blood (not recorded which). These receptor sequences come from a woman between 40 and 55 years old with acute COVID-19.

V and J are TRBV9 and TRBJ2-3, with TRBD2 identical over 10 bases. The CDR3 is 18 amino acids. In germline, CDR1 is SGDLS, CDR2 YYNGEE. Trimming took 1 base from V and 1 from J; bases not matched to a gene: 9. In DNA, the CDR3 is TGTGCCAGCAGCGTAATGCCGGCTAGCGGGGGTCGCACAGATACGCAGTATTTT. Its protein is CASSVMPASGGRTDTQYF. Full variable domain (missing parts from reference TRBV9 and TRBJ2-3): DSGVTQTPKHLITATGQRVTLRCSPRSGDLSVYWYQQSLDQGLQFLIQYYNGEERAKGNILERFSAQQFPDLHSELNLSSLELGDSALYFCASSVMPASGGRTDTQYFGPGTRLTVL.

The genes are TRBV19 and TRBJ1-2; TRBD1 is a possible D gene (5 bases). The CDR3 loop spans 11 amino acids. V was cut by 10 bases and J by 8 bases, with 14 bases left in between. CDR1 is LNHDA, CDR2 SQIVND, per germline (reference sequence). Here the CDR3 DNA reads TGTGCCAAGATACAGGTGAGCGGCTACACCTTC. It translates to CAKIQVSGYTF.

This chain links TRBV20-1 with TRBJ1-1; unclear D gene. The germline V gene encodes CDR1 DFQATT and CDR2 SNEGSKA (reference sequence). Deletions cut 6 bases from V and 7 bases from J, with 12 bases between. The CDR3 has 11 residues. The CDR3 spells CSARRKGEAFF. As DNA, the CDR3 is TGCAGTGCCCGGAGAAAAGGTGAAGCTTTCTTT.

The CDR3 is CASSLAAGAGETQYF. The DNA of the CDR3 is TGCGCCAGCAGCTTGGCCGCGGGGGCGGGGGAGACCCAGTACTTC. The chain has TRBV5-1 and TRBJ2-5, with a tentative D call TRBD2 (7 bases). The CDR3 runs to 15 residues. The V gene's germline CDR1 is SGHRS and CDR2 YFSETQ. V was pared by 0 bases and J by 5 bases, with 14 bases between.

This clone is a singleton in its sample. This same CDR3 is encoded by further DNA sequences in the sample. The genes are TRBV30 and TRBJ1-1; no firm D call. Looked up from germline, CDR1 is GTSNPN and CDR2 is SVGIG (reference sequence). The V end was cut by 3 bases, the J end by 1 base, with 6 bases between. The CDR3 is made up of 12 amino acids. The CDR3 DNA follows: TGTGCCTGGAGACGGTCGAACACTGAAGCTTTCTTT. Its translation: CAWRRSNTEAFF.

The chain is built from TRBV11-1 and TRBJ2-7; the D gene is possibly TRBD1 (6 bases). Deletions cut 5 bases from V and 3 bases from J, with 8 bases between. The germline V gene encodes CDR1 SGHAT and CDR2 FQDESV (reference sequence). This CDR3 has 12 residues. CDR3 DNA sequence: TGTGCCAGCAGCCGGACAGACTACGAGCAGTACTTC. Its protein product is CASSRTDYEQYF.

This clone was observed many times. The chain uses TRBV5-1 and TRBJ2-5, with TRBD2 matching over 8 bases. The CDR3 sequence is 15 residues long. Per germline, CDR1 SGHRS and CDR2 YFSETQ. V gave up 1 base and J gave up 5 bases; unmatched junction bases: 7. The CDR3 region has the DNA TGCGCCAGCAGCTTGAAGGGACTAGATGGGGAGACCCAGTACTTC. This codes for CASSLKGLDGETQYF. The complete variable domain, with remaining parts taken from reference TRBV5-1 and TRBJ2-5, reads KAGVTQTPRYLIKTRGQQVTLSCSPISGHRSVSWYQQTPGQGLQFLFEYFSETQRNKGNFPGRFSGRQFSNSRSEMNVSTLELGDSALYLCASSLKGLDGETQYFGPGTRLLVL.

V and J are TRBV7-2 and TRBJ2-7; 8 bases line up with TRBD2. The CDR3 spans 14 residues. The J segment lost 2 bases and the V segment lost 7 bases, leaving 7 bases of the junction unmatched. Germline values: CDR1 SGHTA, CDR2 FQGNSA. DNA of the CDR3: TGTGCCAGCATCCAAACTAGCGGCCCCTACGAGCAGTACTTC. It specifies CASIQTSGPYEQYF.

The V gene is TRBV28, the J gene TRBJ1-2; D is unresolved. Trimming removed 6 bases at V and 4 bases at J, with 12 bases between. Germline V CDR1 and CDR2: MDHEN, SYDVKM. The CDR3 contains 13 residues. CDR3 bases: TGTGCCAGCAGCCCCACCGGGGTCTATGGCTACACCTTC. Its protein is CASSPTGVYGYTF.

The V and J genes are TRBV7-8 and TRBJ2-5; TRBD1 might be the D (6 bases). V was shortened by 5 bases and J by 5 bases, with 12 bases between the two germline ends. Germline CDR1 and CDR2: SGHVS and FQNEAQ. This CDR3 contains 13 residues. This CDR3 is CASSPLRGETQYF. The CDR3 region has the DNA TGTGCCAGCAGCCCCCTGAGGGGGGAGACCCAGTACTTC.

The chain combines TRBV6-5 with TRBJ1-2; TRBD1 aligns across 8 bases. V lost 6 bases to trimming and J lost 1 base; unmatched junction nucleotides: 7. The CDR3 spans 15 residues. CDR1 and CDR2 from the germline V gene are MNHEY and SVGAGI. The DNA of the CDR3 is TGTGCCAGCAGAAACGGACAGGGTGGTAACTATGGCTACACCTTC. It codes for CASRNGQGGNYGYTF.

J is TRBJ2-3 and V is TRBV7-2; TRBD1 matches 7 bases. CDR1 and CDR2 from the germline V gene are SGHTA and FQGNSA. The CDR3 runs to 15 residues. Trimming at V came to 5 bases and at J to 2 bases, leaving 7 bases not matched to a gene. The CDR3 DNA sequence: TGTGCCAGCAGCCCCCGGACAGGAAACACAGATACGCAGTATTTT. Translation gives CASSPRTGNTDTQYF.

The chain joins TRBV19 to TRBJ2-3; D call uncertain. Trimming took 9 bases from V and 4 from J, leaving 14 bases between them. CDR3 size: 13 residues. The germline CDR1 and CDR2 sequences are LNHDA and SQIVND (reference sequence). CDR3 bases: TGTGCCAGCCGTAGGAGACTGGCAGATACGCAGTATTTT. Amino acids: CASRRRLADTQYF.

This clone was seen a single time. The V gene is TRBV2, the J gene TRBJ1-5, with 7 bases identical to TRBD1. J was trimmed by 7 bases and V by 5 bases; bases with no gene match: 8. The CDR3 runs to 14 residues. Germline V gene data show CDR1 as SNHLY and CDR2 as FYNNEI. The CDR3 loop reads CASSKTGSRQPQHF. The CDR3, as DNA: TGTGCCAGCAGTAAGACAGGGTCTCGGCAGCCCCAGCATTTT.

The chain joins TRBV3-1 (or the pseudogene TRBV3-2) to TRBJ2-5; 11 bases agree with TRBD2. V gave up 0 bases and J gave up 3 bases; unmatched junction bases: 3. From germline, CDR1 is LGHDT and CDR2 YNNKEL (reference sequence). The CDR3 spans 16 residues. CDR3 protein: CASSQELAGGEETQYF. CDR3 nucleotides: TGTGCCAGCAGCCAAGAGTTAGCGGGAGGGGAAGAGACCCAGTACTTC.

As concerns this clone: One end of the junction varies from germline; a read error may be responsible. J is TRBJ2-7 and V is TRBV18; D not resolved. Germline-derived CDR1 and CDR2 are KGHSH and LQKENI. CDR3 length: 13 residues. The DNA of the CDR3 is TGTGCCAGCACACCAACTATTACCTACGAGCAGTACTTC. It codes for CASTPTITYEQYF.

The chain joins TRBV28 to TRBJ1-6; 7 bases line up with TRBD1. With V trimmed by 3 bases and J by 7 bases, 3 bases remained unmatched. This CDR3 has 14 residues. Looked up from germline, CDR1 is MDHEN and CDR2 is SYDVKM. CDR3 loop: CASSFRQGNSPLHF. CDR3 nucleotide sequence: TGTGCCAGCAGTTTCCGACAGGGAAATTCACCCCTCCACTTT.

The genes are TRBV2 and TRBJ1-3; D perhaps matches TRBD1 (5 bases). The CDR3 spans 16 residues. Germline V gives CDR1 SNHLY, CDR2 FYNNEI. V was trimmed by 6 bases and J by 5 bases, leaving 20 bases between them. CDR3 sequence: CASRATLRVDRNTIYF. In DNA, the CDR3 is TGTGCCAGCAGAGCTACACTCAGGGTTGATAGAAACACCATATATTTT.

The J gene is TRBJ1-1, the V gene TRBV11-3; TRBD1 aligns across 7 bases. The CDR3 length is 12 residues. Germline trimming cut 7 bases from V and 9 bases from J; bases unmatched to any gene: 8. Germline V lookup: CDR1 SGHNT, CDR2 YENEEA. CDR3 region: CASNREGGKAFF. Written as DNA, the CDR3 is TGTGCCAGCAACCGCGAAGGGGGCAAAGCTTTCTTT.

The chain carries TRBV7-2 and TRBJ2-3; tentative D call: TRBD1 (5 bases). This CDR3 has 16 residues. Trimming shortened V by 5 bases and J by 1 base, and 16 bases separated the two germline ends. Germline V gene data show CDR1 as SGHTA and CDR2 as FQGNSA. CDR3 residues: CASSQRTLIGTDTQYF. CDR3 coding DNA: TGTGCCAGCAGCCAACGGACACTGATTGGCACAGATACGCAGTATTTT.

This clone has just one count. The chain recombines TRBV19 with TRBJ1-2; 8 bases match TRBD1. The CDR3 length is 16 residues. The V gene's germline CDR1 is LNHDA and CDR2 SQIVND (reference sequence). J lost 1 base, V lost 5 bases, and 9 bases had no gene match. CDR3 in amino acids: CASSPIRTGINYGYTF. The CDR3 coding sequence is TGTGCCAGTAGTCCGATTCGGACAGGGATTAACTATGGCTACACCTTC.

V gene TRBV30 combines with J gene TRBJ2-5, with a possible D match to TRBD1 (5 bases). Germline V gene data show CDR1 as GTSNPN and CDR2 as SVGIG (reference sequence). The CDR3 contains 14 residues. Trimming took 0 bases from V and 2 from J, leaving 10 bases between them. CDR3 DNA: TGTGCCTGGAGTGTAGGGTCAGGGCAAGAGACCCAGTACTTC. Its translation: CAWSVGSGQETQYF.

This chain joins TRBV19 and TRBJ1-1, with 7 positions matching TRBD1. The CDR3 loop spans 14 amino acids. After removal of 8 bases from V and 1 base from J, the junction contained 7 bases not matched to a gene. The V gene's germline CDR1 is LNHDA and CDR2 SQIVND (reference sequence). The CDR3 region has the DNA TGTGCCAGTCGAAGGGGGCAGACGAACACTGAAGCTTTCTTT. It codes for CASRRGQTNTEAFF.

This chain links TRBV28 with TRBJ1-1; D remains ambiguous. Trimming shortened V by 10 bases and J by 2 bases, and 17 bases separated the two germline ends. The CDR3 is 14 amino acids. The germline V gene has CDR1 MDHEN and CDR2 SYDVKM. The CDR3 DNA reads TGTGCCACCATCCCCCGGGGAGGTAACACTGAAGCTTTCTTT. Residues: CATIPRGGNTEAFF.

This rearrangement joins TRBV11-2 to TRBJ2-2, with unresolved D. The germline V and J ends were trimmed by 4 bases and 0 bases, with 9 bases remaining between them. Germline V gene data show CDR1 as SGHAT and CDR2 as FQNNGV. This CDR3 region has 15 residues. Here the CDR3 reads CASSSRSTNTGELFF. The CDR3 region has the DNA TGTGCCAGCAGCTCCAGGTCGACGAACACCGGGGAGCTGTTTTTT.

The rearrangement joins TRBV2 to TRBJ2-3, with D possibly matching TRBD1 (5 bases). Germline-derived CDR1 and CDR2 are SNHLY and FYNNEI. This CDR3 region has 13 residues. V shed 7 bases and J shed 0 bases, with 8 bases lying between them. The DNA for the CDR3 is TGTGCCAGCACGACAGATAGCACAGATACGCAGTATTTT. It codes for CASTTDSTDTQYF.

The CDR3 sequence is CASSVGTGIQETQYF. As DNA, the CDR3 is TGCGCCAGCAGCGTAGGGACAGGGATTCAAGAGACCCAGTACTTC. The rearrangement uses TRBV5-1 and TRBJ2-5, with 9 bases matching TRBD1. The CDR3 is 15 amino acids. CDR1 is SGHRS, CDR2 YFSETQ, per germline. The ends lost 4 bases at V and 2 bases at J; junction bases unmatched: 6.

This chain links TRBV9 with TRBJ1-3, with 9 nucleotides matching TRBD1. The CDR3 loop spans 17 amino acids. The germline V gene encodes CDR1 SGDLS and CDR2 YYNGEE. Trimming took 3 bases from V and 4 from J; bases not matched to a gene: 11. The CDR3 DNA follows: TGTGCCAGCAGCGGCCGGGACAGGGTTTTGGGAGGAAACACCATATATTTT. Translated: CASSGRDRVLGGNTIYF. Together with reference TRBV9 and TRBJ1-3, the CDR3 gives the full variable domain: DSGVTQTPKHLITATGQRVTLRCSPRSGDLSVYWYQQSLDQGLQFLIQYYNGEERAKGNILERFSAQQFPDLHSELNLSSLELGDSALYFCASSGRDRVLGGNTIYFGEGSWLTVV.

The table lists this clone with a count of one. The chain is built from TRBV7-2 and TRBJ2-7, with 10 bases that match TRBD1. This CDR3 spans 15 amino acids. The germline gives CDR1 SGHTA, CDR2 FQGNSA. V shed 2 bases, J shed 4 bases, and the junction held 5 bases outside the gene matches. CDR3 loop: CASSLRGQGSYEQYF. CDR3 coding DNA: TGTGCCAGCAGCTTAAGGGGACAGGGGAGTTACGAGCAGTACTTC. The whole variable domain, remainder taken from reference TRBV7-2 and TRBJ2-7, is GAGVSQSPSNKVTEKGKDVELRCDPISGHTALYWYRQSLGQGLEFLIYFQGNSAPDKSGLPSDRFSAERTGGSVSTLTIQRTQQEDSAVYLCASSLRGQGSYEQYFGPGTRLTVT.

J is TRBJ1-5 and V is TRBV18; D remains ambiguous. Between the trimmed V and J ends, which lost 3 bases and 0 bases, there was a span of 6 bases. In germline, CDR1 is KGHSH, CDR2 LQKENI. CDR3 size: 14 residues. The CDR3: CASSPEYSNQPQHF. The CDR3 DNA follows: TGTGCCAGCTCACCTGAGTATAGCAATCAGCCCCAGCATTTT. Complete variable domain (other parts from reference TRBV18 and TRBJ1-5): NAGVMQNPRHLVRRRGQEARLRCSPMKGHSHVYWYRQLPEEGLKFMVYLQKENIIDESGMPKERFSAEFPKEGPSILRIQQVVRGDSAAYFCASSPEYSNQPQHFGDGTRLSIL.

CDR3 residues: CASSQSRASYEQYF. CDR3 nucleotide sequence: TGTGCCAGCAGCCAATCCAGGGCATCCTACGAGCAGTACTTC. The V call is TRBV3-1 (or the pseudogene TRBV3-2), the J call TRBJ2-7; perhaps TRBD1 as D (5 bases). The V gene's germline CDR1 is LGHDT and CDR2 YNNKEL (reference sequence). The CDR3 is 14 residues long. With 2 bases removed from V and 1 base from J, the gap between germline ends came to 9 bases.